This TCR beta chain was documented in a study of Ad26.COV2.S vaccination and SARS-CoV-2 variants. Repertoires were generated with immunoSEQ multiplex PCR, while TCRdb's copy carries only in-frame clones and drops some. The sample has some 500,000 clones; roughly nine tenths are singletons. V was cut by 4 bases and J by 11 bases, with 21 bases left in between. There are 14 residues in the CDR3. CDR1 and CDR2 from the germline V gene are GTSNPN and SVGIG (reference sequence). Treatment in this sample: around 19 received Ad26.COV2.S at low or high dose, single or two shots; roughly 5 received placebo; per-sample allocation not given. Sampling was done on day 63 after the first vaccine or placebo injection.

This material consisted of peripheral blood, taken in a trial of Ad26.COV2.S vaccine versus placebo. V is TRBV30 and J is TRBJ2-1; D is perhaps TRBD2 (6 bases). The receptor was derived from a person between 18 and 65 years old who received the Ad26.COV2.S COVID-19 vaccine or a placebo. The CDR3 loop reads CAWKLGGIGAKQFF. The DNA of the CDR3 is TGTGCCTGGAAGCTGGGCGGGATTGGGGCCAAGCAGTTCTTC.